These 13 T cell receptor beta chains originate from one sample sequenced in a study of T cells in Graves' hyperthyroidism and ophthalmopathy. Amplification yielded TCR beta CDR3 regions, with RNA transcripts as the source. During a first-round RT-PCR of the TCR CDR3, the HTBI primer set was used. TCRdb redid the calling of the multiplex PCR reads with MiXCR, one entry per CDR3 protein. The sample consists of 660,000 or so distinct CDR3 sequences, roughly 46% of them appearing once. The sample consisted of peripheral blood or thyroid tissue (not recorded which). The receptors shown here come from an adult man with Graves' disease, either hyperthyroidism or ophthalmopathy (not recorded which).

CDR3 in DNA: TGTGCCAGCGGGGAATACACAGATACGCAGTATTTT. This codes for CASGEYTDTQYF. The chain carries TRBV7-3 and TRBJ2-3; D is unresolved. Trimming shortened V by 8 bases and J by 2 bases, and 8 bases separated the two germline ends. In germline, CDR1 is SGHTA, CDR2 FQGTGA. CDR3 size: 12 residues.

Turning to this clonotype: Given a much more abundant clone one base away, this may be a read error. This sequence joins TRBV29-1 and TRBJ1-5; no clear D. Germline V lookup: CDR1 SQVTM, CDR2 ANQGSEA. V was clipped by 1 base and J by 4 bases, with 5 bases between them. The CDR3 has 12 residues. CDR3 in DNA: TGCAGCGTTGAAGGGTTGAATCAGCCCCAGCATTTT. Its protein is CSVEGLNQPQHF.

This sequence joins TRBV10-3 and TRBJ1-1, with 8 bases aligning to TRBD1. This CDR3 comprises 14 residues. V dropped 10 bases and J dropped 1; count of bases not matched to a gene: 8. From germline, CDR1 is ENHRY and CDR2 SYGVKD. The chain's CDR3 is CATGQEFRNTEAFF. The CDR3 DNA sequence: TGTGCCACGGGACAGGAGTTTCGGAACACTGAAGCTTTCTTT.

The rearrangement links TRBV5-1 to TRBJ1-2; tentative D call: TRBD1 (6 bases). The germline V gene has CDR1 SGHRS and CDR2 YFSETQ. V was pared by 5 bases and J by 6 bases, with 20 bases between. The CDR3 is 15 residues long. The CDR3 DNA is TGCGCCAGCAGGAACAACAGGGATCCCGGGAATGGCTACACCTTC. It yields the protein CASRNNRDPGNGYTF.

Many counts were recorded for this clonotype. CDR3 bases: TGTGCCAGCAGCCCAACTAGGAACGGGGAGCTGTTTTTT. Residues: CASSPTRNGELFF. V usage is TRBV7-8 and J usage is TRBJ2-2; the D gene is possibly TRBD2 (5 bases). The CDR3 consists of 13 residues. V lost 5 bases and J 7 bases, leaving 11 bases between the germline ends. In germline, CDR1 is SGHVS, CDR2 FQNEAQ.

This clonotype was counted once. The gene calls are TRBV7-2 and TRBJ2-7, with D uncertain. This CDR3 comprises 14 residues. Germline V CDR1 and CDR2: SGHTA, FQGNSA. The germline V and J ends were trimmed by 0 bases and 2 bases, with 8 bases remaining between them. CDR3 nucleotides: TGTGCCAGCAGCTTAGCAGGGTTTCCCTACGAGCAGTACTTC. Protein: CASSLAGFPYEQYF.

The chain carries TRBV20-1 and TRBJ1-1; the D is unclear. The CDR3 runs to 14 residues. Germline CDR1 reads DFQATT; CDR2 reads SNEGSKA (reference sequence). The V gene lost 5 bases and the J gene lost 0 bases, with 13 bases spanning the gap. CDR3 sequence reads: CSADRTGLNTEAFF. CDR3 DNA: TGCAGTGCTGATCGGACGGGATTGAACACTGAAGCTTTCTTT.

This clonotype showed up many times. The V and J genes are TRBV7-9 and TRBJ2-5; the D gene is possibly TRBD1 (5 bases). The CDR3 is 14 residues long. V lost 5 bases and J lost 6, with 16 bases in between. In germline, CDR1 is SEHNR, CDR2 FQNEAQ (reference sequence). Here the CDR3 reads CASSPPTVRQTQYF. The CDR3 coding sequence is TGTGCCAGCAGCCCGCCGACAGTTAGGCAGACCCAGTACTTC. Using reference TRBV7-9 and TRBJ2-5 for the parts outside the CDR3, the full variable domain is DTGVSQNPRHKITKRGQNVTFRCDPISEHNRLYWYRQTLGQGPEFLTYFQNEAQLEKSRLLSDRFSAERPKGSFSTLEIQRTEQGDSAMYLCASSPPTVRQTQYFGPGTRLLVL.

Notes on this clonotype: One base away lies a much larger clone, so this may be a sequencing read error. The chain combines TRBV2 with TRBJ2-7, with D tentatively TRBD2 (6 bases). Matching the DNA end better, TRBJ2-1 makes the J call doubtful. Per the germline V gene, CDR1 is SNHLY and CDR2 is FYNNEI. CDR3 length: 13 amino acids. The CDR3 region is CASSNPTDYEQFF. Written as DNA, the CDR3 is TGTGCCAGCAGTAACCCGACGGACTACGAGCAGTTCTTC.

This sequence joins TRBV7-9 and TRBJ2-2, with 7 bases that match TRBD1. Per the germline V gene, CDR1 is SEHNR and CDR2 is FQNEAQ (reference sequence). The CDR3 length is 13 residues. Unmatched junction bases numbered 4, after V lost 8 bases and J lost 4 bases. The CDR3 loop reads CASSGDSTGELFF. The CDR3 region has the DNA TGTGCCAGCTCCGGGGACAGCACCGGGGAGCTGTTTTTT.

The CDR3 here is CSAIGTGRKNYGYTF. CDR3 nucleotide sequence: TGCAGTGCTATTGGGACAGGGCGAAAAAATTATGGCTACACCTTC. This chain joins TRBV20-1 and TRBJ1-2; TRBD1 agrees at 9 bases. V was pared by 4 bases and J by 5 bases, with 11 bases of the junction left unmatched. This CDR3 spans 15 amino acids. CDR1 and CDR2 (germline): DFQATT, SNEGSKA (reference sequence).

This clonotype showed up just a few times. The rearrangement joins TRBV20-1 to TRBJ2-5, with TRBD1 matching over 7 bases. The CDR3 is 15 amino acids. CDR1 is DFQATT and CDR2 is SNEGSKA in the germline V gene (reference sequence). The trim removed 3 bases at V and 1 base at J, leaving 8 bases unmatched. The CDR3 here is CSARGTGDSQETQYF. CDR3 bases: TGCAGTGCTAGGGGAACCGGGGACAGCCAAGAGACCCAGTACTTC.

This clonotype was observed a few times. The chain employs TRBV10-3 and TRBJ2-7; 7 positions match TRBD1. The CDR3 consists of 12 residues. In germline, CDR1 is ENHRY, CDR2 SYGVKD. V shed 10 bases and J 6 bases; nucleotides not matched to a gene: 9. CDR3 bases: TGTGCCAGCAGAACTACAGGGGTCGAGCAGTACTTC. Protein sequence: CASRTTGVEQYF.